This T cell receptor beta chain came from a study of vaccination and CD4 T cells after COVID-19. Study outcomes and limitations: This study had few convalescent patients and no early post-infection samples.

Cultured CD4+ T cell DNA underwent sequencing with the Oncomine TCR Beta short-read assay. The source of extracted genomic DNA was cultured CD4+ T cells. A single record per CDR3 protein comes from TCRdb applying MiXCR to the PCR reads. The sample comprises 13,000 or so distinct CDR3 sequences, roughly 40% of which are singletons, and over 12% rests with the top ten. Treatment denoted: roughly ten-day PBMC culture with coronavirus spike peptide pools or control peptides (ViraFEST assay). With peptide pools, ViraFEST first expanded antigen-specific T cells and afterwards sequenced their TCRs. Every well contained approximately 2 million PBMCs, which were grown with approximately 9.6 IU/ml IL-2 and 9 to 10 ug/ml peptide pools. On this clonotype itself: What it binds is not known.

Germline values: CDR1 SEHNR, CDR2 FQNEAQ (reference sequence). The V segment lost 4 bases and the J segment 5 bases; nucleotides outside the gene matches: 11. This CDR3 region has 18 residues. The sample was CD4+ T cells from blood, cultured in vitro. The clonotype was recovered from a human donor who had recovered from COVID-19. J is TRBJ2-3 and V is TRBV7-9; 14 bases are shared with TRBD2. Here the CDR3 DNA reads TGTGCCAGCAGCTCGCCCAGGACTAGCGGGGGGCAGAAAGATACGCAGTATTTT. Amino acid sequence: CASSSPRTSGGQKDTQYF.